The 14 T cell receptor beta chains below all came from one sample that was sequenced in a study of neoadjuvant anti-PD-1 for oral cavity cancer. The time point was: after neoadjuvant nivolumab, at surgical resection. Sequencing used immunoSEQ multiplex PCR; TCRdb keeps in-frame clones, though not all of them. The sample yields approximately 15,000 clones, under 85% seen once. The sequencing here drew on PBMCs, taken after nivolumab (anti-PD-1) treatment. The receptor source for this set is a person between 40 and 80 years old with oral cavity squamous cell carcinoma.

The rearrangement links TRBV4-1 to TRBJ1-3; 9 bases are a match to TRBD1. After removal of 4 bases from V and 4 bases from J, the junction contained 8 bases not matched to a gene. The CDR3 has 16 amino acids. The germline CDR1 and CDR2 sequences are MGHRA and YSYEKL. The CDR3 loop is CASSLRDREAGNTIYF. For the CDR3, the DNA is TGCGCCAGCAGCCTCCGGGACAGGGAGGCCGGAAACACCATATATTTT.

CDR3 bases: TGTGCCAGTAGTACGGGACTCCCGTTACCGGGAAACACCATATATTTT. The encoded protein is CASSTGLPLPGNTIYF. The rearrangement joins TRBV19 to TRBJ1-3; weak D call: TRBD1 (5 bases). Germline CDR1 reads LNHDA; CDR2 reads SQIVND (reference sequence). The CDR3 spans 16 residues. V shed 4 bases and J shed 4 bases, with 17 bases lying between them.

The V gene is TRBV7-3, the J gene TRBJ2-1, with TRBD2 identical over 13 bases. V lost 5 bases to trimming and J lost 7 bases; unmatched junction nucleotides: 5. Germline CDR1 SGHTA, CDR2 FQGTGA. The CDR3 length is 15 residues. CDR3 sequence (DNA): TGTGCCAGCAGCCATACTAGCGGGAGGGGGAATGAGCAGTTCTTC. Translating gives CASSHTSGRGNEQFF.

This sequence joins TRBV5-6 and TRBJ2-7; possible D gene TRBD1, 6 bases. Germline V gene sequence: CDR1 SGHDT, CDR2 YYEEEE. V was pared by 0 bases and J by 0 bases, with 13 bases between. The CDR3 consists of 16 residues. Written as DNA, the CDR3 is TGTGCCAGCAGCTTGGATCCTGGGGGCCTCTCCTACGAGCAGTACTTC. It yields the protein CASSLDPGGLSYEQYF. The variable domain in full, completed from reference TRBV5-6 and TRBJ2-7, reads DAGVTQSPTHLIKTRGQQVTLRCSPKSGHDTVSWYQQALGQGPQFIFQYYEEEERQRGNFPDRFSGHQFPNYSSELNVNALLLGDSALYLCASSLDPGGLSYEQYFGPGTRLTVT.

The chain links TRBV14 to TRBJ2-5; 7 bases match TRBD1. The CDR3 length is 15 residues. Germline loops: CDR1 SGHDN, CDR2 FVKESK. Losses at the gene ends were 5 bases for V and 0 bases for J; bases not matched to a gene: 6. CDR3 in amino acids: CASSVRGWYQETQYF. CDR3 DNA: TGTGCCAGCAGCGTCAGGGGGTGGTACCAAGAGACCCAGTACTTC. The whole variable domain, remainder taken from reference TRBV14 and TRBJ2-5, is EAGVTQFPSHSVIEKGQTVTLRCDPISGHDNLYWYRRVMGKEIKFLLHFVKESKQDESGMPNNRFLAERTGGTYSTLKVQPAELEDSGVYFCASSVRGWYQETQYFGPGTRLLVL.

The chain carries TRBV21-1 and TRBJ1-2; the D call of TRBD1 is as the table states it, not checked on the DNA. TRBV21-1 is an annotated pseudogene. This CDR3 spans 13 amino acids. The CDR3 loop is CASRDQGGNGYTF. The CDR3, as DNA: TGTGCCAGCAGGGATCAGGGGGGAAATGGCTACACCTTC.

This clone has just a few counts. The chain joins TRBV19 to TRBJ2-3; D is uncertain. The CDR3 length is 15 residues. V was trimmed by 2 bases and J by 4 bases, leaving 13 bases between them. CDR1 is LNHDA, CDR2 SQIVND, per germline (reference sequence). The CDR3 sequence is CASSIRPLVSDTQYF. DNA for the CDR3: TGTGCCAGTAGTATACGACCCCTAGTCTCAGATACGCAGTATTTT.

The rearrangement joins TRBV28 to TRBJ2-2; D not resolved. The V gene lost 5 bases and the J gene lost 4 bases, with 5 bases spanning the gap. CDR3 size: 12 residues. Germline values: CDR1 MDHEN, CDR2 SYDVKM. This CDR3 reads CASSTPTGELFF. The CDR3 region has the DNA TGTGCCAGCAGTACGCCCACCGGGGAGCTGTTTTTT.

The V gene is TRBV6-5, the J gene TRBJ2-1; tentative D call: TRBD2 (5 bases). Germline V gene data show CDR1 as MNHEY and CDR2 as SVGAGI. Trimming took off 6 bases at V and 1 base at J, with 7 bases between the two ends. This CDR3 comprises 13 residues. The DNA of the CDR3 is TGTGCCAGCAGAAGCGGTTCCTACAATGAGCAGTTCTTC. Encoded protein: CASRSGSYNEQFF.

This sequence joins TRBV19 and TRBJ2-3, with 10 bases fitting TRBD2. The CDR3 covers 13 residues. Germline V gives CDR1 LNHDA, CDR2 SQIVND (reference sequence). Unmatched junction bases numbered 2, after V lost 9 bases and J lost 2 bases. This chain's CDR3 is CASGLAVTDTQYF. CDR3 nucleotides: TGTGCCAGCGGACTAGCGGTCACAGATACGCAGTATTTT.

This chain joins TRBV29-1 and TRBJ2-5, with 8 bases identical to TRBD2. Germline trimming cut 6 bases from V and 4 bases from J; bases unmatched to any gene: 7. Germline values: CDR1 SQVTM, CDR2 ANQGSEA. The CDR3 covers 13 residues. CDR3 coding DNA: TGCAGCGTCGTAGCGGGAAGTAGAGAGACCCAGTACTTC. It specifies CSVVAGSRETQYF.

The chain is built from TRBV27 and TRBJ1-1; 7 nucleotides align to TRBD1. There are 16 residues in the CDR3. CDR1 is MNHEY, CDR2 SMNVEV, per germline (reference sequence). The trim removed 4 bases at V and 0 bases at J, leaving 8 bases unmatched. The CDR3 DNA sequence: TGTGCCAGCAGTTCCCCGGGCAGGGGGATGAACACTGAAGCTTTCTTT. It yields the protein CASSSPGRGMNTEAFF.

CDR3: CASSLTRPQETQYF. DNA of the CDR3: TGTGCCAGCAGTTTAACCCGTCCCCAAGAGACCCAGTACTTC. V is TRBV28 and J is TRBJ2-5; D gene uncertain. V dropped 2 bases and J dropped 1 base, with 8 bases sitting between them. The germline CDR1 and CDR2 sequences are MDHEN and SYDVKM. This CDR3 has 14 residues.

This chain joins TRBV2 and TRBJ1-2; 9 bases align to TRBD1. The V gene end was trimmed by 11 bases and the J gene end by 5 bases; junction bases not matched to a gene: 12. This CDR3 spans 14 amino acids. Germline values: CDR1 SNHLY, CDR2 FYNNEI. The CDR3 protein is CAGDDDRGVYGYTF. CDR3 sequence (DNA): TGTGCCGGAGACGATGACAGGGGGGTGTATGGCTACACCTTC.